This T cell receptor beta chain emerged from a study of T cells after posttransplantation cyclophosphamide. Whole-study findings and limits: Recipient CMV seropositivity and CMV reactivation strongly tracked TRB clonality. Blood and skin or GI T cell repertoires showed limited TRB overlap.

Assay: immunoSEQ multiplex PCR; the TCRdb copy retains only in-frame clones and omits some. Sampling found 40,000 to 55,000 clones, none seen once. This clone was observed at least ten times. What it recognizes is unknown. This CDR3 is 17 amino acids long. V lost 3 bases to trimming and J lost 2 bases; unmatched junction nucleotides: 9. CDR1 and CDR2 (germline): MDHEN, SYDVKM. V usage is TRBV28 and J usage is TRBJ1-3, with TRBD1 matching 8 bases. This clonotype was sampled from a man in his forties in good health, CMV-negative, and a related stem cell transplant donor. Input material: PBMCs. The CDR3: CASSFDRGLGTGNTIYF. Written as DNA, the CDR3 is TGTGCCAGCAGTTTCGACAGGGGTTTGGGGACTGGAAACACCATATATTTT.